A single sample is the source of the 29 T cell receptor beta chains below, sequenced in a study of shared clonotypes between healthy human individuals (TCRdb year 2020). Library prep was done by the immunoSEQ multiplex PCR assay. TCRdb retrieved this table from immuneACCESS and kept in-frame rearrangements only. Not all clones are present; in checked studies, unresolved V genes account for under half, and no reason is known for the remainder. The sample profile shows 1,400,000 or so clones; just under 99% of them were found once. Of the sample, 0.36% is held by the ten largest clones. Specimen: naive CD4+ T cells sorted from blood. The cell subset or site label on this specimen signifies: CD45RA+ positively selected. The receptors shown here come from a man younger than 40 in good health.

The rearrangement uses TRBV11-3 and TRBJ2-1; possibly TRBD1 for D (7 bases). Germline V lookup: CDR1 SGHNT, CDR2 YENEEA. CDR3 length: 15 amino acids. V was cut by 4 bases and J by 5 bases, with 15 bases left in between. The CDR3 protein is CASSYGGTVNNEQFF. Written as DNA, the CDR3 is TGTGCCAGCAGCTACGGAGGGACAGTAAACAATGAGCAGTTCTTC.

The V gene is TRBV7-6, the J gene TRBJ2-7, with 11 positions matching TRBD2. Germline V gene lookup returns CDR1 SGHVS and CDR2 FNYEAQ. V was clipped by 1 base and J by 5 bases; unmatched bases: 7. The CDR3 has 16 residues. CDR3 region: CASSLDPSGRTHEQYF. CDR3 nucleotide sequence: TGTGCCAGCAGCTTAGACCCTAGCGGGAGGACCCACGAGCAGTACTTC.

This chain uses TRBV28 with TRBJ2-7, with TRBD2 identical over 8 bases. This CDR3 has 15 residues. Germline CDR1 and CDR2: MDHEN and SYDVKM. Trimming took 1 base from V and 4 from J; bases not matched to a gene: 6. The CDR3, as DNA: TGTGCCAGCAGTTTATTGCGGGAGGCGGAGTACGAGCAGTACTTC. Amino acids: CASSLLREAEYEQYF.

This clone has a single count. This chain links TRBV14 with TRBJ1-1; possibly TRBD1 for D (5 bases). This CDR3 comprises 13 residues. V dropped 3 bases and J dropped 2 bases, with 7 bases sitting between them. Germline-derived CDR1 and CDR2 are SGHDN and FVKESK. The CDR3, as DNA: TGTGCCAGCAGCCAGGGGGGAAACACTGAAGCTTTCTTT. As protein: CASSQGGNTEAFF.

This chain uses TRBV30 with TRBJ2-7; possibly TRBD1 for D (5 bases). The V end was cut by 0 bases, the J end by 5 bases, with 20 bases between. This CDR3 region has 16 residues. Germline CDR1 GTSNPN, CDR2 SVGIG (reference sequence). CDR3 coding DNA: TGTGCCTGGAGTGTACTTTCGTCAGGGATCTTTAACGAGCAGTACTTC. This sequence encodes CAWSVLSSGIFNEQYF.

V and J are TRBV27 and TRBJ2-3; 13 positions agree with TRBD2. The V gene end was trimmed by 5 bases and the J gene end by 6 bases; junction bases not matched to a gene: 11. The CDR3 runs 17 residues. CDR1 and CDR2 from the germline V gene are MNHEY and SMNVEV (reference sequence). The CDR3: CASSPPVGLAGVDTQYF. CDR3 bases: TGTGCCAGCAGTCCTCCAGTAGGACTAGCGGGAGTGGATACGCAGTATTTT.

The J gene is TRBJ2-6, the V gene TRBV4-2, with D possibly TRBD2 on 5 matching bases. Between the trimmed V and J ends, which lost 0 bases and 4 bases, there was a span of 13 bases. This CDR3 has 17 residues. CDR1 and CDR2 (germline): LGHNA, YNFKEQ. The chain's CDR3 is CASSQDKGVGGANVLTF. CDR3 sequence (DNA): TGTGCCAGCAGCCAAGATAAGGGAGTTGGAGGGGCCAACGTCCTGACTTTC.

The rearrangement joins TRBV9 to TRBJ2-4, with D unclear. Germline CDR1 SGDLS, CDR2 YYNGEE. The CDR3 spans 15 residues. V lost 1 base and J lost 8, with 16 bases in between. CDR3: CASSVTPLVTDIQYF. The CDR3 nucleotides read TGTGCCAGCAGCGTAACCCCGCTTGTTACTGACATTCAGTACTTC.

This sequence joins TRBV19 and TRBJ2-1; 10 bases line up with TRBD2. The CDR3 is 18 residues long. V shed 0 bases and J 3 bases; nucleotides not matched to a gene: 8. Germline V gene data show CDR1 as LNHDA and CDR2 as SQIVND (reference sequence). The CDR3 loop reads CASSIDKAGGPGYNEQFF. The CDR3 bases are TGTGCCAGTAGTATAGATAAAGCGGGAGGGCCCGGCTACAATGAGCAGTTCTTC.

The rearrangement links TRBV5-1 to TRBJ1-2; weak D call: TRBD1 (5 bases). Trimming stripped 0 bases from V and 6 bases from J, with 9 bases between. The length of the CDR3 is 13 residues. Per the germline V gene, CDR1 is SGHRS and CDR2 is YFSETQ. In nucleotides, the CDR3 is TGCGCCAGCAGCTTGGGCCTGGGGGATGGCTACACCTTC. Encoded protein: CASSLGLGDGYTF.

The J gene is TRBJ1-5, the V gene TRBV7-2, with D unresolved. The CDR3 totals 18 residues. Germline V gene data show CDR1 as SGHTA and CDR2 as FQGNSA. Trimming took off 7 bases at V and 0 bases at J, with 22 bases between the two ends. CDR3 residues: CASTADVVTGYSNQPQHF. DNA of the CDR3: TGTGCCAGCACGGCGGACGTGGTCACTGGATATAGCAATCAGCCCCAGCATTTT. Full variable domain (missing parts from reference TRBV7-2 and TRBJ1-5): GAGVSQSPSNKVTEKGKDVELRCDPISGHTALYWYRQSLGQGLEFLIYFQGNSAPDKSGLPSDRFSAERTGGSVSTLTIQRTQQEDSAVYLCASTADVVTGYSNQPQHFGDGTRLSIL.

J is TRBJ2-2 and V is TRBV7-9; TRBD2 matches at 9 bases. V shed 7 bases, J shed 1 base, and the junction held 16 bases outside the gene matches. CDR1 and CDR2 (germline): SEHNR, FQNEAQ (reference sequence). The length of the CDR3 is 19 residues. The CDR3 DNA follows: TGTGCCAGCACTCCATTGAGCGGTAGCGGGAGTATGAACACCGGGGAGCTGTTTTTT. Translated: CASTPLSGSGSMNTGELFF.

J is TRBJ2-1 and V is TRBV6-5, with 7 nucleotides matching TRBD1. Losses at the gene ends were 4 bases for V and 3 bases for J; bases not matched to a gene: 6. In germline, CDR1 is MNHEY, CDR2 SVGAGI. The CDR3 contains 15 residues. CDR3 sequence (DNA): TGTGCCAGCAGTTCTCCGGGACAGAACTACAATGAGCAGTTCTTC. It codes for CASSSPGQNYNEQFF.

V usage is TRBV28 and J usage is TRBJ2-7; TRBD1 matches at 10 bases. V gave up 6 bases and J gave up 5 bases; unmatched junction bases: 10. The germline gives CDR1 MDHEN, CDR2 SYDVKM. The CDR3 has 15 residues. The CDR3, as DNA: TGTGCCAGCAGATCACTGGGGACAGGGGACAACGAGCAGTACTTC. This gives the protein CASRSLGTGDNEQYF.

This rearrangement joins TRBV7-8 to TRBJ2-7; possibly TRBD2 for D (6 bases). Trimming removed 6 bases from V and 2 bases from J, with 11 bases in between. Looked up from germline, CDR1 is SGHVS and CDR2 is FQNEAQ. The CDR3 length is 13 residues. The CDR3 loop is CASSSRLAYEQYF. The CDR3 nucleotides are TGTGCCAGCAGTTCGAGACTAGCCTACGAGCAGTACTTC.

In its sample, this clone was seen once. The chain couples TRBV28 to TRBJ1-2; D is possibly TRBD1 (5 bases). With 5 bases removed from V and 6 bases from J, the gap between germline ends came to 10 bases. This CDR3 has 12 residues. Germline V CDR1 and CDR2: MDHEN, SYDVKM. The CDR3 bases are TGTGCCAGCAGTAACCGACAGAATGGCTACACCTTC. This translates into CASSNRQNGYTF.

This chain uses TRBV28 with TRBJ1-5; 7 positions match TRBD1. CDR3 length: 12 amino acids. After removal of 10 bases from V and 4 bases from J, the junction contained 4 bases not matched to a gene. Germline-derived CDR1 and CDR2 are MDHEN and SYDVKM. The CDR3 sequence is CATRTGNQPQHF. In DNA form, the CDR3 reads TGTGCCACCCGGACAGGTAATCAGCCCCAGCATTTT.

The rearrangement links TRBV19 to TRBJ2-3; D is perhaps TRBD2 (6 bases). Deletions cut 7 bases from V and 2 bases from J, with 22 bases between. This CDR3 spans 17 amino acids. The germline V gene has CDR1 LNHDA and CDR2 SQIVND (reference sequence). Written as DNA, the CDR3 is TGTGCCAGTACCACCGCCGCGGGGCCCGACCCCACAGATACGCAGTATTTT. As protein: CASTTAAGPDPTDTQYF.

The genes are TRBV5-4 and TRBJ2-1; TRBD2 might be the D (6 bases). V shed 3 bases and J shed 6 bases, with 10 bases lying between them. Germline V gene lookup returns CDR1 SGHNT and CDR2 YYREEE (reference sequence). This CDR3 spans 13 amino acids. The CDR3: CASSWDSVNEQFF. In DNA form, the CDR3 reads TGTGCCAGCAGCTGGGACTCCGTCAATGAGCAGTTCTTC.

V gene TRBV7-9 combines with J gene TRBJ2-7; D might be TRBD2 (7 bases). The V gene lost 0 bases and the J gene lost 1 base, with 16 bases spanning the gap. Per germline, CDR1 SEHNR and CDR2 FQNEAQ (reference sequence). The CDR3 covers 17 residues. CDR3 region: CASSLAWGRTSSYEQYF. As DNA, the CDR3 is TGTGCCAGCAGCTTAGCGTGGGGGCGGACTAGTTCCTACGAGCAGTACTTC.

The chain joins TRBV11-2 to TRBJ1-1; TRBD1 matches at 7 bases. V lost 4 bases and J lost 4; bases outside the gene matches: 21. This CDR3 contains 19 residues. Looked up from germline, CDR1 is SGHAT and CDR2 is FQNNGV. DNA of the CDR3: TGTGCCAGCAGCTCCTTAAAATTCACAGGGGAGGGTAAGGGCACTGAAGCTTTCTTT. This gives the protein CASSSLKFTGEGKGTEAFF.

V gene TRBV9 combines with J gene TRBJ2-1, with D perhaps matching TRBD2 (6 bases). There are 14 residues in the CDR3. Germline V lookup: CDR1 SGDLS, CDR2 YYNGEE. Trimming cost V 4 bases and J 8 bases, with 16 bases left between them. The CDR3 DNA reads TGTGCCAGCAGCCCATCGACTAGTCAAGATGAGCAGTTCTTC. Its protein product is CASSPSTSQDEQFF.

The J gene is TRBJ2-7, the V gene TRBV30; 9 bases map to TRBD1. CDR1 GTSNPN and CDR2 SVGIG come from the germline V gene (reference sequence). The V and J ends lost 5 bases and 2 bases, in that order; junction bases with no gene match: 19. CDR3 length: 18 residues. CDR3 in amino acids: CAWRDNPRGQGNPYEQYF. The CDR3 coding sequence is TGTGCCTGGCGTGATAATCCTCGGGGACAGGGAAACCCCTACGAGCAGTACTTC.

Here the CDR3 DNA reads TGTGCCAGCAGTTTCGCCAGGTTAATGTCCTACGAGCAGTACTTC. As protein: CASSFARLMSYEQYF. The rearrangement links TRBV27 to TRBJ2-7; no clear D. Trimming cost V 3 bases and J 1 base, with 13 bases left between them. This CDR3 has 15 residues. The germline CDR1 and CDR2 sequences are MNHEY and SMNVEV (reference sequence).

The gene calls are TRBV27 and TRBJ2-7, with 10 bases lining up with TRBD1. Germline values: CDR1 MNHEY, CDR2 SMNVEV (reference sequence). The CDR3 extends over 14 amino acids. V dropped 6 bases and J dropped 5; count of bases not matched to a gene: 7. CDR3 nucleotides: TGTGCCAGCAGCCCGGGACAGGGGTTCAACGAGCAGTACTTC. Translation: CASSPGQGFNEQYF.

CDR3 bases: TGTGCCATCGGGCAGGACACAGATACGCAGTATTTT. It specifies CAIGQDTDTQYF. This sequence joins TRBV10-3 and TRBJ2-3; D unclear. Trimming removed 8 bases at V and 2 bases at J, with 8 bases between. This CDR3 spans 12 amino acids. Germline lookup yields CDR1 ENHRY and CDR2 SYGVKD.

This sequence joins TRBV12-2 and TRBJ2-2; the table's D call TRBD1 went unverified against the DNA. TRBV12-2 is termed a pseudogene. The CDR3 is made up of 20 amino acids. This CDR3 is CASRLVVGGPQECATGELFF. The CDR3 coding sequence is TGTGCAAGTCGCTTAGTAGTTGGGGGCCCACAAGAGTGCGCCACCGGGGAGCTGTTTTTT.

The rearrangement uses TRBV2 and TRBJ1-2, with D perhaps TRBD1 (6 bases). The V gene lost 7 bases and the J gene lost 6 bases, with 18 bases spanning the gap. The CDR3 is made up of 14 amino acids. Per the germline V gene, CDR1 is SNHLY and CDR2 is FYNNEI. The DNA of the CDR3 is TGTGCCAGCACCAAGGGGGGGACGAGGGATGGCTACACCTTC. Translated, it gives CASTKGGTRDGYTF.

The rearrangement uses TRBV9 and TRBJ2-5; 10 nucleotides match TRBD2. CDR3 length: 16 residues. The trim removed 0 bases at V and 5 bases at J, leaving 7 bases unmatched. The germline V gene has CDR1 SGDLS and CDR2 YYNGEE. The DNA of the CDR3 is TGTGCCAGCAGCGTAGAGGCTAGCGGGAGTTGGGAGACCCAGTACTTC. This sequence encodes CASSVEASGSWETQYF.